The entry below gives a single TCR beta chain sequence along with its context. Its specificity is unknown. V lost 8 bases and J 2 bases, leaving 13 bases between the germline ends. Germline assignment: CDR1 MNHEY and CDR2 SVGAGI. The CDR3 is 13 amino acids. The entry originates in a study of cytomegalovirus exposure and HLA in healthy donors. Study-level results: Further analysis, carried out later, found HLA-associated TCR beta chains more clonally expanded than equally common other chains. Among CMV-associated TCR beta chains, most appeared HLA-restricted in a later analysis. In a later analysis, productive TCRs from donors in an Asian-associated ancestry cluster reportedly carried fewer N-insertions than the cohort mean.

Amplification used 60 Vbeta primers and 13 Jbeta primers. Using immunoSEQ multiplex PCR, the repertoire was profiled, and TCRdb retains in-frame clones only, with some absent. The sample carries some 150,000 clones, approximately 79% recorded once. The chain recombines TRBV6-5 with TRBJ2-7; D may be TRBD2 (5 bases). This sequence originates from a man aged 40-50 years in good health and CMV-seronegative. Sequenced material: PBMCs. The CDR3 bases are TGTGCCAGCGCGTTCCGGGGAGCCTACGAGCAGTACTTC. This sequence encodes CASAFRGAYEQYF.